Below, 22 T cell receptor beta chains from the same sample are listed, as sequenced in a study of blood T cell repertoires in COVID-19. Sequencing used immunoSEQ multiplex PCR; TCRdb keeps in-frame clones, though not all of them. The sample shows some 300,000 clones, about 85% of them seen only once. Sequenced sample: peripheral blood. The receptors come from a woman in her 50s with active or convalescent COVID-19.

The rearrangement links TRBV11-1 to TRBJ1-5; D is unclear. The germline V and J ends were trimmed by 3 bases and 1 base, with 4 bases remaining between them. Germline-derived CDR1 and CDR2 are SGHAT and FQDESV (reference sequence). The CDR3 consists of 13 residues. CDR3: CASSFRSNQPQHF. CDR3 coding DNA: TGTGCCAGCAGCTTCCGGAGCAATCAGCCCCAGCATTTT.

The chain uses TRBV19 and TRBJ2-2; 8 bases are shared with TRBD1. Germline V gene data show CDR1 as LNHDA and CDR2 as SQIVND (reference sequence). The CDR3 is 14 residues long. Unmatched junction bases numbered 3, after V lost 5 bases and J lost 4 bases. CDR3 nucleotides: TGTGCCAGTAGTCGCGACAGGGGCACCGGGGAGCTGTTTTTT. It is translated as CASSRDRGTGELFF.

The J gene is TRBJ2-3, the V gene TRBV11-2, with 9 bases aligning to TRBD1. CDR1 is SGHAT, CDR2 FQNNGV, per germline. This CDR3 contains 17 residues. V shed 3 bases and J 1 base; nucleotides not matched to a gene: 8. CDR3 sequence (DNA): TGTGCCAGCAGCTTTTTTCTCCGGGACAGGGGCACAGATACGCAGTATTTT. Translated, it gives CASSFFLRDRGTDTQYF.

This chain connects TRBV4-1 to TRBJ2-7; maybe TRBD2 (6 bases). The CDR3 totals 13 residues. With 3 bases removed from V and 7 bases from J, the gap between germline ends came to 13 bases. Germline values: CDR1 MGHRA, CDR2 YSYEKL. The DNA of the CDR3 is TGCGCCAGCAGCCAGGGCAGGAGGGAGGAGCAGTACTTC. Its translation is CASSQGRREEQYF.

The rearrangement links TRBV19 to TRBJ2-1, with 7 bases identical to TRBD1. V lost 5 bases and J lost 0; bases outside the gene matches: 4. The CDR3 contains 15 residues. Germline V gives CDR1 LNHDA, CDR2 SQIVND (reference sequence). The CDR3 loop is CASSFRQGSYNEQFF. In DNA, the CDR3 is TGTGCCAGTAGTTTTCGACAGGGCTCCTACAATGAGCAGTTCTTC.

As DNA, the CDR3 is TGTGCCACCAGTGATCCCAGGGCCGGGACTGAAGCTTTCTTT. Its translation: CATSDPRAGTEAFF. This chain uses TRBV24-1 with TRBJ1-1; tentative D call: TRBD1 (5 bases). Germline V CDR1 and CDR2: KGHDR, SFDVKD. This CDR3 comprises 14 residues. The V and J ends lost 3 bases and 5 bases respectively, with 12 bases between them.

J is TRBJ2-3 and V is TRBV6-1; no firm D call. Germline CDR1 and CDR2: MNHNS and SASEGT. V gave up 2 bases and J gave up 6 bases, with 9 bases separating them. The CDR3 extends over 13 amino acids. The CDR3 here is CASSEPQMDTQYF. The CDR3 nucleotides are TGTGCCAGCAGTGAACCCCAAATGGATACGCAGTATTTT.

This rearrangement joins TRBV7-8 to TRBJ2-5, with TRBD1 matching over 10 bases. The CDR3 extends over 16 amino acids. With V trimmed by 5 bases and J by 5 bases, 11 bases remained unmatched. In germline, CDR1 is SGHVS, CDR2 FQNEAQ. CDR3 sequence reads: CASSRRRTGGRETQYF. The CDR3 DNA reads as TGTGCCAGCAGCCGCCGCCGGACAGGGGGTCGGGAGACCCAGTACTTC.

The chain combines TRBV9 with TRBJ1-4; D not certain. Germline CDR1 SGDLS, CDR2 YYNGEE. The ends were cut back, 0 bases at V and 0 bases at J, with 15 bases in the middle. CDR3 length: 18 amino acids. In DNA form, the CDR3 reads TGTGCCAGCAGCGTAGCTCCGGGAATGGGGACAACTAATGAAAAACTGTTTTTT. Translated: CASSVAPGMGTTNEKLFF.

The V gene is TRBV27, the J gene TRBJ2-7, with 9 bases matching TRBD1. V shed 5 bases and J 3 bases; nucleotides not matched to a gene: 8. CDR3 length: 15 amino acids. Per the germline V gene, CDR1 is MNHEY and CDR2 is SMNVEV (reference sequence). The CDR3, as DNA: TGTGCCAGCAGTCAGGACAGGGGAGGGAACTACGAGCAGTACTTC. It codes for CASSQDRGGNYEQYF.

J is TRBJ2-1 and V is TRBV21-1; no check of the table's D call, TRBD1, against the DNA was made. TRBV21-1 is classified as a pseudogene. The CDR3 is made up of 17 amino acids. CDR3 in amino acids: CASSSSGSPPSYNEQFF. The CDR3 DNA follows: TGTGCCAGCAGCTCCTCAGGTTCTCCCCCTTCCTACAATGAGCAGTTCTTC.

This sequence joins TRBV28 and TRBJ2-3, with D perhaps matching TRBD1 (5 bases). The ends were cut back, 6 bases at V and 3 bases at J, with 7 bases in the middle. This CDR3 is built from 12 residues. From germline, CDR1 is MDHEN and CDR2 SYDVKM. CDR3 DNA sequence: TGTGCCAGCAGGGCAGGGACAGATACGCAGTATTTT. This gives the protein CASRAGTDTQYF.

The V gene is TRBV28, the J gene TRBJ2-7; 7 bases align to TRBD1. The V gene's germline CDR1 is MDHEN and CDR2 SYDVKM. Trimming removed 6 bases from V and 5 bases from J; junction bases left unmatched: 16. The CDR3 runs to 16 residues. The CDR3 sequence: CASSPGVHRGAHEQYF. CDR3 in DNA: TGTGCCAGCAGCCCCGGGGTACACAGGGGTGCCCACGAGCAGTACTTC.

The chain links TRBV28 to TRBJ2-7; D is possibly TRBD2 (7 bases). Germline V gene lookup returns CDR1 MDHEN and CDR2 SYDVKM. The CDR3 spans 16 residues. The V gene lost 2 bases and the J gene lost 1 base, with 15 bases spanning the gap. CDR3 amino acids: CASSLRRGGESYEQYF. The CDR3 coding sequence is TGTGCCAGCAGTTTAAGGAGAGGGGGGGAATCCTACGAGCAGTACTTC.

The chain couples TRBV5-4 to TRBJ2-7; the match to TRBD1 covers 7 bases. The V gene end was trimmed by 0 bases and the J gene end by 3 bases; junction bases not matched to a gene: 3. The CDR3 length is 14 residues. In germline, CDR1 is SGHNT, CDR2 YYREEE (reference sequence). The CDR3 nucleotides read TGTGCCAGCAGCTTGGACAGGGGCTACTACGAGCAGTACTTC. It specifies CASSLDRGYYEQYF.

The V and J genes are TRBV29-1 and TRBJ2-2, with a possible D match to TRBD1 (6 bases). The V and J ends lost 5 bases and 4 bases respectively, with 14 bases between them. Germline-derived CDR1 and CDR2 are SQVTM and ANQGSEA. CDR3 length equals 14 residues. CDR3 protein: CSVLMDRSTGELFF. CDR3 in DNA: TGCAGCGTTTTAATGGACAGAAGCACCGGGGAGCTGTTTTTT.

The J gene is TRBJ2-1, the V gene TRBV7-8; possibly TRBD1 for D (6 bases). The ends were cut back, 1 base at V and 10 bases at J, with 14 bases in the middle. CDR1 is SGHVS, CDR2 FQNEAQ, per germline. The CDR3 has 14 residues. CDR3 DNA sequence: TGTGCCAGCAGCTTAGATGGGACATTGGGAGAGCAGTTCTTC. Translation gives CASSLDGTLGEQFF.

This chain links TRBV16 with TRBJ1-1; the D gene is possibly TRBD1 (5 bases). This CDR3 contains 17 residues. The germline CDR1 and CDR2 sequences are KGHSY and FQNENV. Deletions cut 4 bases from V and 0 bases from J, with 18 bases between. The CDR3 DNA reads as TGTGCCAGCAGCCTATTGTCTGGGGGGGTCGTGAACACTGAAGCTTTCTTT. Translated: CASSLLSGGVVNTEAFF. Together with reference TRBV16 and TRBJ1-1, the CDR3 gives the full variable domain: GEEVAQTPKHLVRGEGQKAKLYCAPIKGHSYVFWYQQVLKNEFKFLISFQNENVFDETGMPKERFSAKCLPNSPCSLEIQATKLEDSAVYFCASSLLSGGVVNTEAFFGQGTRLTVV.

This clone occurred a few times. This chain joins TRBV7-9 and TRBJ2-2; the D is unclear. The CDR3 covers 15 residues. Germline V gene sequence: CDR1 SEHNR, CDR2 FQNEAQ (reference sequence). The V end was cut by 7 bases, the J end by 6 bases, with 18 bases between. CDR3 protein: CASTQGQARPGELFF. CDR3 nucleotide sequence: TGTGCCAGCACCCAAGGGCAGGCGCGCCCCGGGGAGCTGTTTTTT.

The rearrangement links TRBV28 to TRBJ2-2; TRBD2 agrees at 8 bases. Germline values: CDR1 MDHEN, CDR2 SYDVKM. This CDR3 has 15 amino acids. V was pared by 4 bases and J by 4 bases, with 5 bases of the junction left unmatched. This CDR3 reads CASSSAGESTGELFF. Here the CDR3 DNA reads TGTGCCAGCAGTTCAGCGGGAGAGAGCACCGGGGAGCTGTTTTTT.

The chain recombines TRBV29-1 with TRBJ1-2; 7 bases match TRBD1. Germline-derived CDR1 and CDR2 are SQVTM and ANQGSEA. There are 11 residues in the CDR3. V was pared by 4 bases and J by 8 bases, with 4 bases of the junction left unmatched. CDR3 sequence (DNA): TGCAGCGTTGCCGAAGGGGGCGGCTACACCTTC. Translated, it gives CSVAEGGGYTF.

The genes are TRBV4-2 and TRBJ2-1, with 10 nucleotides matching TRBD2. The V gene end was trimmed by 2 bases and the J gene end by 8 bases; junction bases not matched to a gene: 6. The length of the CDR3 is 15 residues. Per germline, CDR1 LGHNA and CDR2 YNFKEQ. CDR3 DNA sequence: TGTGCCAGCAGCCAACCAAGCGGGAGGGCCTATGAGCAGTTCTTC. Protein sequence: CASSQPSGRAYEQFF.